One sample yielded the 30 T cell receptor beta chains listed below, sequenced in a study of CD8 T cells in ankylosing spondylitis. TCRdb re-derived calls from the 5' RACE reads in MiXCR, one entry per CDR3 protein. The sample consists of around 210,000 distinct CDR3 sequences, less than 9.5% of them appearing once. The sample comprised blood, either unsorted or a sorted T cell fraction (not recorded which). The receptors come from a female donor with ankylosing spondylitis or in good health (not recorded which).

Ten or more counts support this clonotype. The rearrangement links TRBV6-1 to TRBJ1-1; 7 bases line up with TRBD1. The CDR3 is 14 residues long. V shed 5 bases and J 4 bases; nucleotides not matched to a gene: 7. Germline loops: CDR1 MNHNS, CDR2 SASEGT. For the CDR3, the DNA is TGTGCCAGCAGTCGAACAGGGGACGGCACTGAAGCTTTCTTT. It yields the protein CASSRTGDGTEAFF.

This clonotype was observed many times. The CDR3 sequence: CSAIIETGLAWETQYF. CDR3 nucleotides: TGCAGTGCTATTATCGAGACTGGACTAGCGTGGGAGACCCAGTACTTC. The V and J genes are TRBV20-1 and TRBJ2-5, with 9 bases matching TRBD2. V gave up 4 bases and J gave up 5 bases; unmatched junction bases: 14. The germline V gene has CDR1 DFQATT and CDR2 SNEGSKA (reference sequence). This CDR3 has 16 amino acids.

V and J are TRBV20-1 and TRBJ2-1, with 8 bases that match TRBD2. The CDR3 spans 15 residues. The J segment lost 3 bases and the V segment lost 6 bases, leaving 10 bases of the junction unmatched. Germline CDR1 is DFQATT and CDR2 is SNEGSKA (reference sequence). CDR3: CSATTGTRNYNEQFF. The DNA of the CDR3 is TGCAGTGCAACCACCGGGACTAGGAACTACAATGAGCAGTTCTTC.

Ten or more counts support this clonotype. The V gene is TRBV19, the J gene TRBJ2-7, with D unresolved. The CDR3 is 14 residues long. CDR1 is LNHDA and CDR2 is SQIVND in the germline V gene (reference sequence). Trimming stripped 5 bases from V and 5 bases from J, with 16 bases between. Written as DNA, the CDR3 is TGTGCCAGTAGTGGTAGTGGAAGTAGGGACGAGCAGTACTTC. Translating gives CASSGSGSRDEQYF.

This clonotype has at least ten counts. The V and J genes are TRBV2 and TRBJ2-1; TRBD1 matches 10 bases. This CDR3 is 17 amino acids long. Per germline, CDR1 SNHLY and CDR2 FYNNEI. The V and J ends lost 8 bases and 1 base, in that order; junction bases with no gene match: 11. CDR3 region: CASLGQGRQGSYNEQFF. The CDR3, as DNA: TGTGCCAGCTTGGGACAGGGGCGCCAGGGGTCCTACAATGAGCAGTTCTTC.

This clonotype was detected many times. V gene TRBV15 combines with J gene TRBJ2-7; a possible D gene is TRBD1 (6 bases). V lost 5 bases and J 1 base, leaving 15 bases between the germline ends. The CDR3 totals 15 residues. In germline, CDR1 is LNHNV, CDR2 YYDKDF (reference sequence). The CDR3 nucleotides read TGTGCCACCAGCGCCGAACTAGGGGGATCCTACGAGCAGTACTTC. Its translation: CATSAELGGSYEQYF.

This clonotype has ten or more counts. V usage is TRBV29-1 and J usage is TRBJ2-3; unclear D gene. The CDR3 totals 13 residues. Germline V gene data show CDR1 as SQVTM and CDR2 as ANQGSEA. Trimming pared 5 bases from V and 0 bases from J, leaving 9 bases between. In DNA form, the CDR3 reads TGCAGCGTTAGGTCGTTTAGCACAGATACGCAGTATTTT. This translates into CSVRSFSTDTQYF.

J is TRBJ1-5 and V is TRBV27, with TRBD1 matching 9 bases. V was pared by 6 bases and J by 6 bases, with 9 bases of the junction left unmatched. Germline V lookup: CDR1 MNHEY, CDR2 SMNVEV (reference sequence). The CDR3 is 15 residues long. The CDR3 is CASSSRTGAAQPQHF. CDR3 nucleotide sequence: TGTGCCAGCAGCTCCCGGACAGGGGCGGCTCAGCCCCAGCATTTT.

The chain links TRBV7-2 to TRBJ2-7; D could derive from TRBD1 or TRBD2 (6 bases each). V was shortened by 4 bases and J by 3 bases, with 13 bases between the two germline ends. The CDR3 contains 14 residues. The germline V gene encodes CDR1 SGHTA and CDR2 FQGNSA. CDR3 nucleotides: TGTGCCAGCAGCTACAAGGGGGGAGACTACGAGCAGTACTTC. Amino acids: CASSYKGGDYEQYF.

This clonotype was recorded at least ten times. The chain has TRBV6-5 and TRBJ2-7; TRBD1 might be the D (6 bases). This CDR3 region has 18 residues. V was shortened by 0 bases and J by 2 bases, with 20 bases between the two germline ends. Germline V CDR1 and CDR2: MNHEY, SVGAGI. Here the CDR3 DNA reads TGTGCCAGCAGTTACTCCGCCCCCGGGACACTGACCCCCTACGAGCAGTACTTC. Its translation: CASSYSAPGTLTPYEQYF.

Many counts were recorded for this clonotype. The chain couples TRBV11-2 to TRBJ2-1; either TRBD1 or TRBD2 may supply D (6 bases each). The V gene lost 5 bases and the J gene lost 12 bases, with 17 bases spanning the gap. The CDR3 extends over 13 amino acids. The germline CDR1 and CDR2 sequences are SGHAT and FQNNGV. The CDR3 coding sequence is TGTGCCAGCAGCCCTTTTGGGGGGCCGGGGCAGTTCTTC. Its translation: CASSPFGGPGQFF.

This clonotype occurred many times. The rearrangement links TRBV20-1 to TRBJ1-1; D gene uncertain. Trimming shortened V by 6 bases and J by 2 bases, and 16 bases separated the two germline ends. Germline CDR1 reads DFQATT; CDR2 reads SNEGSKA (reference sequence). The CDR3 loop spans 14 amino acids. CDR3 coding DNA: TGCAGTGCAGAGGCTATCGGGTCAAACACTGAAGCTTTCTTT. This gives the protein CSAEAIGSNTEAFF.

Many counts were recorded for this clonotype. The rearrangement uses TRBV25-1 and TRBJ2-3; D unclear. The CDR3 runs 11 residues. V was trimmed by 6 bases and J by 4 bases, leaving 5 bases between them. Germline CDR1 is MGHDK and CDR2 is SYGVNS. CDR3 region: CASRVSDTQYF. In DNA, the CDR3 is TGTGCCAGCAGGGTATCAGATACGCAGTATTTT.

This clonotype was observed at least ten times. This sequence joins TRBV27 and TRBJ2-3; D may be TRBD2 (6 bases). CDR1 and CDR2 from the germline V gene are MNHEY and SMNVEV (reference sequence). V was trimmed by 6 bases and J by 8 bases, leaving 12 bases between them. This CDR3 comprises 12 residues. The CDR3 nucleotides are TGTGCCAGCAGCCTCCTGCGGGGTACGCAGTATTTT. Amino acids: CASSLLRGTQYF.

Many counts were recorded for this clonotype. A read error may produce the germline difference seen at one junction end. V usage is TRBV5-1 and J usage is TRBJ2-1; 9 bases align to TRBD2. The CDR3 runs to 15 residues. Germline V gene data show CDR1 as SGHRS and CDR2 as YFSETQ. CDR3 sequence (DNA): TGTGCCAGCAGCCTTAGCGGGAGCTCCTACAATGAGCAGTTCTTC. This translates into CASSLSGSSYNEQFF.

This clonotype has ten or more counts. The chain links TRBV7-6 to TRBJ2-5; unclear D gene. Germline V gene lookup returns CDR1 SGHVS and CDR2 FNYEAQ. V lost 4 bases and J 7 bases, leaving 10 bases between the germline ends. The CDR3 contains 12 residues. In DNA, the CDR3 is TGTGCCAGCAGCTCTCCCGAGAGGACCCAGTACTTC. Its translation: CASSSPERTQYF.

This clonotype was recorded many times. This chain connects TRBV20-1 to TRBJ1-1; no firm D call. Germline values: CDR1 DFQATT, CDR2 SNEGSKA (reference sequence). V gave up 6 bases and J gave up 0 bases, with 8 bases separating them. The CDR3 has 12 residues. CDR3 DNA sequence: TGCAGTGCCAGTACGCTGAACACTGAAGCTTTCTTT. Translating gives CSASTLNTEAFF.

This clonotype was detected only once. Given a much more abundant clone one base away, this may be a read error. The rearrangement links TRBV23-1 to TRBJ1-1, with 9 bases lining up with TRBD1. TRBV23-1 is an ORF, and what it does is uncertain. Trimming took 3 bases from V and 12 from J; bases not matched to a gene: 14. The CDR3 contains 15 residues. The chain's CDR3 is CASSQGTGNGVETFF. As DNA, the CDR3 is TGCGCCAGCAGTCAGGGGACAGGGAACGGCGTGGAAACTTTCTTT.

A few counts support this clonotype. The gene calls are TRBV18 and TRBJ2-7; 8 bases match TRBD1. The germline V gene has CDR1 KGHSH and CDR2 LQKENI. This CDR3 comprises 15 residues. J lost 0 bases, V lost 3 bases, and 4 bases had no gene match. The CDR3 DNA is TGTGCCAGCTCACCCAGGGGACAGGACTCCTACGAGCAGTACTTC. It specifies CASSPRGQDSYEQYF.

The gene calls are TRBV30 and TRBJ1-1; D is possibly TRBD1 (6 bases). This CDR3 is built from 18 residues. The ends were cut back, 2 bases at V and 0 bases at J, with 22 bases in the middle. Germline V gene lookup returns CDR1 GTSNPN and CDR2 SVGIG (reference sequence). The CDR3 sequence: CAWSSTRGPSIMNTEAFF. CDR3 sequence (DNA): TGTGCCTGGAGTTCTACCAGGGGTCCCTCAATAATGAACACTGAAGCTTTCTTT. Full variable domain (remainder filled in from reference TRBV30 and TRBJ1-1): SQTIHQWPATLVQPVGSPLSLECTVEGTSNPNLYWYRQAAGRGLQLLFYSVGIGQISSEVPQNLSASRPQDRQFILSSKKLLLSDSGFYLCAWSSTRGPSIMNTEAFFGQGTRLTVV.

This clonotype was counted many times. The rearrangement joins TRBV10-2 to TRBJ2-7; 7 positions agree with TRBD2. Germline assignment: CDR1 WSHSY and CDR2 SAAADI. The CDR3 spans 13 residues. Trimming removed 3 bases from V and 4 bases from J; junction bases left unmatched: 3. The CDR3 sequence: CASSELARYEQYF. In nucleotides, the CDR3 is TGCGCCAGCAGTGAACTAGCGCGATACGAGCAGTACTTC.

This clonotype occurred many times. The chain links TRBV11-2 to TRBJ2-1, with 8 positions matching TRBD2. With V trimmed by 1 base and J by 2 bases, 1 base remained unmatched. Germline loops: CDR1 SGHAT, CDR2 FQNNGV. The CDR3 has 15 amino acids. Written as DNA, the CDR3 is TGTGCCAGCAGCTTAGCAGCGGGGGCCTACAATGAGCAGTTCTTC. It encodes CASSLAAGAYNEQFF.

In this sample, this clonotype turned up many times. The chain joins TRBV5-1 to TRBJ2-1; the match to TRBD2 covers 7 bases. This CDR3 is built from 15 residues. The J segment lost 7 bases and the V segment lost 5 bases, leaving 12 bases of the junction unmatched. Germline V gene sequence: CDR1 SGHRS, CDR2 YFSETQ. The CDR3 bases are TGCGCCAGCAGTCTCCCGAAAACCGGGGGGAATGAGCAGTTCTTC. Translating gives CASSLPKTGGNEQFF. Looking up the rest from reference TRBV5-1 and TRBJ2-1 gives the full variable domain: KAGVTQTPRYLIKTRGQQVTLSCSPISGHRSVSWYQQTPGQGLQFLFEYFSETQRNKGNFPGRFSGRQFSNSRSEMNVSTLELGDSALYLCASSLPKTGGNEQFFGPGTRLTVL.

The chain has TRBV4-1 and TRBJ2-1; 9 positions match TRBD2. The trim removed 4 bases at V and 8 bases at J, leaving 9 bases unmatched. Looked up from germline, CDR1 is MGHRA and CDR2 is YSYEKL. The CDR3 is 15 residues long. For the CDR3, the DNA is TGCGCCAGCAGCCTGTCAGCGGGAGGAGGGGATGAGCAGTTCTTC. Translated, it gives CASSLSAGGGDEQFF.

In this sample, this clonotype turned up many times. The chain employs TRBV9 and TRBJ1-1, with TRBD1 identical over 9 bases. The CDR3 covers 14 residues. Germline V gives CDR1 SGDLS, CDR2 YYNGEE. Trimming cost V 0 bases and J 13 bases; bases outside gene matches: 10. CDR3 sequence reads: CASSVAIDSDRGFF. CDR3 DNA: TGTGCCAGCAGCGTAGCTATAGATTCGGACAGGGGTTTCTTT.

This clonotype occurred many times. The chain carries TRBV7-2 and TRBJ1-2; possibly TRBD1 for D (5 bases). Germline V gene data show CDR1 as SGHTA and CDR2 as FQGNSA. The CDR3 runs to 15 residues. Trimming shortened V by 0 bases and J by 9 bases, and 17 bases separated the two germline ends. This chain's CDR3 is CASSLANTGRGSYTF. The CDR3 nucleotides are TGTGCCAGCAGCTTAGCTAACACAGGCCGGGGGAGCTACACCTTC.

The chain joins TRBV7-2 to TRBJ2-7, with TRBD1 identical over 11 bases. CDR1 SGHTA and CDR2 FQGNSA come from the germline V gene. The CDR3 has 14 amino acids. V gave up 6 bases and J gave up 6 bases; unmatched junction bases: 7. CDR3 nucleotide sequence: TGTGCCAGCAGACTTGGACAGGGGGCCGGCGAGCAGTACTTC. Its protein is CASRLGQGAGEQYF.

This clonotype was counted ten times or more. This chain joins TRBV5-1 and TRBJ2-3, with D maybe TRBD1 (5 bases). Trimming shortened V by 2 bases and J by 4 bases, and 14 bases separated the two germline ends. The CDR3 runs to 15 residues. Germline values: CDR1 SGHRS, CDR2 YFSETQ. The CDR3 DNA follows: TGCGCCAGCAGCTTAGGCGCCATAGGGGCAGATACGCAGTATTTT. Amino acid sequence: CASSLGAIGADTQYF.

This clonotype appeared many times. The gene calls are TRBV7-8 and TRBJ2-3, with 13 bases fitting TRBD2. The CDR3 sequence is 16 residues long. The J segment lost 3 bases and the V segment lost 5 bases, leaving 5 bases of the junction unmatched. The germline gives CDR1 SGHVS, CDR2 FQNEAQ. Here the CDR3 DNA reads TGTGCCAGCAGCCTACTAGCGGGAGGGCCGACAGATACGCAGTATTTT. This translates into CASSLLAGGPTDTQYF.

This clonotype was recorded at least ten times. V usage is TRBV20-1 and J usage is TRBJ2-1; TRBD2 matches at 10 bases. The CDR3 length is 16 residues. V trimming: 3 bases; J trimming: 4 bases; junction bases outside the gene matches: 9. The germline V gene encodes CDR1 DFQATT and CDR2 SNEGSKA (reference sequence). CDR3 bases: TGCAGTGCTAGTGTAACGACTAGCGGGCCGTACAATGAGCAGTTCTTC. Its protein product is CSASVTTSGPYNEQFF.